These 14 T cell receptor beta chains share one sample of origin, sequenced in a study of cytomegalovirus exposure and HLA in healthy donors. PCR used 60 Vbeta primers and 13 Jbeta primers. Assay: immunoSEQ multiplex PCR; the TCRdb copy retains only in-frame clones and omits some. The table has about 160,000 clones, around 77% seen once. The sample comprised PBMCs. These receptors originate from a woman in her 30s in good health and CMV-seronegative.

The rearrangement links TRBV6-5 to TRBJ1-5; D perhaps matches TRBD1 (6 bases). The CDR3 has 14 amino acids. The germline V gene has CDR1 MNHEY and CDR2 SVGAGI. The ends were cut back, 5 bases at V and 7 bases at J, with 15 bases in the middle. The CDR3 DNA follows: TGTGCCAGCAGTAGACAGGCCCGGCGGCAGCCCCAGCATTTT. As protein: CASSRQARRQPQHF.

The chain is built from TRBV4-1 and TRBJ2-5; TRBD1 matches at 9 bases. J gave up 5 bases and V 5 bases, and 3 bases lay outside the gene matches. CDR1 is MGHRA and CDR2 is YSYEKL in the germline V gene. This CDR3 region has 13 residues. As DNA, the CDR3 is TGCGCCAGCAGCTCGACAGGGGGGGAGACCCAGTACTTC. This sequence encodes CASSSTGGETQYF.

This clone has only one observation. V usage is TRBV7-2 and J usage is TRBJ1-6; D is perhaps TRBD1 (6 bases). The CDR3 is made up of 15 amino acids. With 2 bases removed from V and 6 bases from J, the gap between germline ends came to 11 bases. Germline CDR1 reads SGHTA; CDR2 reads FQGNSA. For the CDR3, the DNA is TGTGCCAGCAGCTTAAACAGGGTTGGTAATTCACCCCTCCACTTT. Protein sequence: CASSLNRVGNSPLHF.

CDR3 coding DNA: TGTGCCAGCAGCTTTACAGGGGAGCTAGCCAAAAACATTCAGTACTTC. This encodes CASSFTGELAKNIQYF. The gene calls are TRBV5-4 and TRBJ2-4, with 7 bases matching TRBD1. J gave up 0 bases and V 2 bases, and 5 bases lay outside the gene matches. CDR1 is SGHNT, CDR2 YYREEE, per germline (reference sequence). The CDR3 is 16 residues long.

The chain links TRBV5-1 to TRBJ1-6; D unresolved. Germline V gene lookup returns CDR1 SGHRS and CDR2 YFSETQ. Trimming cost V 0 bases and J 7 bases, with 8 bases left between them. The CDR3 is 14 amino acids. CDR3 in amino acids: CASSLVQVNSPLHF. In nucleotides, the CDR3 is TGCGCCAGCAGCTTGGTTCAGGTCAATTCACCCCTCCACTTT.

The rearrangement joins TRBV5-1 to TRBJ2-3; maybe TRBD2 (6 bases). Germline V gene data show CDR1 as SGHRS and CDR2 as YFSETQ. Trimming shortened V by 4 bases and J by 5 bases, and 11 bases separated the two germline ends. This CDR3 spans 13 amino acids. CDR3 region: CASSPTGGDTQYF. The CDR3 DNA follows: TGCGCCAGCAGCCCGACCGGGGGAGATACGCAGTATTTT.

The rearrangement joins TRBV5-1 to TRBJ1-3, with 7 bases fitting TRBD1. V trimming: 2 bases; J trimming: 2 bases; junction bases outside the gene matches: 4. The CDR3 sequence is 15 residues long. Germline values: CDR1 SGHRS, CDR2 YFSETQ. The CDR3, as DNA: TGCGCCAGCAGCTTTACAGGGGACGCTGGAAACACCATATATTTT. Translated: CASSFTGDAGNTIYF. Using reference TRBV5-1 and TRBJ1-3 for the parts outside the CDR3, the full variable domain is KAGVTQTPRYLIKTRGQQVTLSCSPISGHRSVSWYQQTPGQGLQFLFEYFSETQRNKGNFPGRFSGRQFSNSRSEMNVSTLELGDSALYLCASSFTGDAGNTIYFGEGSWLTVV.

The CDR3 coding sequence is TGTGCCAGCCGCGAACGTTTTAGCGGGGCCCCAGATACGCAGTATTTT. It codes for CASRERFSGAPDTQYF. The genes are TRBV13 and TRBJ2-3, with 8 bases aligning to TRBD2. The germline V gene has CDR1 PRHDT and CDR2 FYEKMQ (reference sequence). The trim removed 8 bases at V and 4 bases at J, leaving 14 bases unmatched. CDR3 length: 16 amino acids.

The V gene is TRBV27, the J gene TRBJ1-1; maybe TRBD1 (6 bases). V gave up 5 bases and J gave up 7 bases, with 17 bases separating them. The CDR3 runs to 14 residues. The germline V gene has CDR1 MNHEY and CDR2 SMNVEV (reference sequence). The CDR3 region has the DNA TGTGCCAGCAGTATACTTGAGGGGGTTGGTGAAGCTTTCTTT. Its protein product is CASSILEGVGEAFF.

The J gene is TRBJ2-5, the V gene TRBV7-3; no definite D call. V shed 5 bases and J shed 7 bases, with 17 bases lying between them. The length of the CDR3 is 14 residues. Germline V CDR1 and CDR2: SGHTA, FQGTGA. In DNA form, the CDR3 reads TGTGCCAGCAGCCCCCACCGTGTCCTCGGGACCCAGTACTTC. It yields the protein CASSPHRVLGTQYF.

This clone was recorded only once. The genes are TRBV5-1 and TRBJ2-2; 11 nucleotides align to TRBD2. Losses at the gene ends were 7 bases for V and 4 bases for J; bases not matched to a gene: 12. From germline, CDR1 is SGHRS and CDR2 YFSETQ. The CDR3 has 17 amino acids. CDR3 region: CASGGLTSGVGTGELFF. CDR3 DNA sequence: TGCGCCAGCGGAGGCCTGACTAGCGGGGTTGGCACCGGGGAGCTGTTTTTT.

The CDR3 here is CATSREEYGYTF. In DNA, the CDR3 is TGTGCCACCAGCAGAGAAGAGTATGGCTACACCTTC. The rearrangement joins TRBV15 to TRBJ1-2, with unresolved D. The germline gives CDR1 LNHNV, CDR2 YYDKDF (reference sequence). The germline V and J ends were trimmed by 0 bases and 5 bases, with 4 bases remaining between them. The CDR3 has 12 amino acids.

V gene TRBV18 combines with J gene TRBJ2-2; 8 bases map to TRBD2. The CDR3 has 17 residues. Per germline, CDR1 KGHSH and CDR2 LQKENI. With V trimmed by 3 bases and J by 4 bases, 10 bases remained unmatched. CDR3 loop: CASSPAGGGLFTGELFF. CDR3 sequence (DNA): TGTGCCAGCTCACCGGCCGGGGGGGGCCTTTTCACCGGGGAGCTGTTTTTT. Full variable domain (rest looked up from reference TRBV18 and TRBJ2-2): NAGVMQNPRHLVRRRGQEARLRCSPMKGHSHVYWYRQLPEEGLKFMVYLQKENIIDESGMPKERFSAEFPKEGPSILRIQQVVRGDSAAYFCASSPAGGGLFTGELFFGEGSRLTVL.

The chain recombines TRBV18 with TRBJ1-6, with a possible D match to TRBD1 (5 bases). Trimming removed 2 bases at V and 0 bases at J, with 11 bases between. Germline V gene data show CDR1 as KGHSH and CDR2 as LQKENI. The CDR3 has 17 amino acids. The CDR3 region is CASSPMEDSSYNSPLHF. The DNA for the CDR3 is TGTGCCAGCTCACCAATGGAAGACAGCTCCTATAATTCACCCCTCCACTTT.